These 5 T cell receptor beta chains came from one sample sequenced in a study of radiation and T cells in renal cell carcinoma. Treatment defined: treatment-naive control, cytoreductive nephrectomy. Here immunoSEQ multiplex PCR was the method, and the copy in TCRdb shows in-frame clones only, minus some. Of about 12,000 clones listed, approximately 68% are singletons. The sample consisted of tumor tissue, taken from a patient whose treatment was nephrectomy without radiotherapy. Receptors were obtained from an elderly woman with renal cell carcinoma.

The chain recombines TRBV14 with TRBJ1-1, with a tentative D call TRBD1 (6 bases). Germline assignment: CDR1 SGHDN and CDR2 FVKESK. CDR3 length: 14 amino acids. Trimming cost V 0 bases and J 8 bases, with 13 bases left between them. The CDR3 protein is CASSQDLWGAEAFF. The CDR3 bases are TGTGCCAGCAGCCAAGATTTATGGGGGGCGGAAGCTTTCTTT.

The CDR3 protein is CASSLPNTGELFF. In DNA, the CDR3 is TGTGCCAGCAGCTTACCGAACACCGGGGAGCTGTTTTTT. J is TRBJ2-2 and V is TRBV5-4; no definite D call. V was clipped by 2 bases and J by 0 bases, with 2 bases between them. This CDR3 comprises 13 residues. Germline assignment: CDR1 SGHNT and CDR2 YYREEE (reference sequence).

This clone appeared a single time. This chain uses TRBV4-1 with TRBJ1-2; the D is unclear. CDR3 length: 16 residues. The V and J ends lost 0 bases and 5 bases respectively, with 16 bases between them. The germline V gene encodes CDR1 MGHRA and CDR2 YSYEKL. The CDR3 spells CASSQENQAQRYGYTF. CDR3 bases: TGCGCCAGCAGCCAAGAAAACCAGGCTCAGAGGTATGGCTACACCTTC.

The V gene is TRBV2, the J gene TRBJ2-1; 8 bases line up with TRBD2. Germline CDR1 SNHLY, CDR2 FYNNEI. The CDR3 loop spans 17 amino acids. V was pared by 3 bases and J by 10 bases, with 17 bases of the junction left unmatched. CDR3 nucleotides: TGTGCCAGCAGTGAGGGGCTCCCCAAAGTAGCGGGGCGGGAGCAGTTCTTC. Protein: CASSEGLPKVAGREQFF.

The rearrangement links TRBV6-5 to TRBJ1-1; 8 bases are shared with TRBD1. The CDR3 loop spans 15 amino acids. Germline trimming cut 5 bases from V and 5 bases from J; bases unmatched to any gene: 10. The germline V gene has CDR1 MNHEY and CDR2 SVGAGI. CDR3 amino acids: CASSQLQGAHTEAFF. CDR3 sequence (DNA): TGTGCCAGCAGTCAACTTCAGGGGGCGCATACTGAAGCTTTCTTT.